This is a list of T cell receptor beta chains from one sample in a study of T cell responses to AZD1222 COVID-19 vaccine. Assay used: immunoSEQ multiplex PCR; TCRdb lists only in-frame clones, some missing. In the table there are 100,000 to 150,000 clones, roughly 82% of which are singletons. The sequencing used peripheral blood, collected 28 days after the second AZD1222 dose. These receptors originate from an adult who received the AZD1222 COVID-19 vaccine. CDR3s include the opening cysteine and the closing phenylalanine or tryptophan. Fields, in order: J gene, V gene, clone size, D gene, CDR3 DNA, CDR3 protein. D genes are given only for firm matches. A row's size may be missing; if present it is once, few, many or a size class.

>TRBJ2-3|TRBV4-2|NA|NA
TGTGCCAGCAGCCAAGTTGGCGGGGCCCAGGATACGCAGTATTTT
CASSQVGGAQDTQYF
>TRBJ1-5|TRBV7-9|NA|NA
TGTGCCAGCAGCTTAGCGGTTGTTAATAGCAATCAGCCCCAGCATTTT
CASSLAVVNSNQPQHF
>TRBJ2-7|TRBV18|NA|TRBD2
TGTGCCAGCTCACCGGGGGGGTTTGACGTGGAGCAGTACTTC
CASSPGGFDVEQYF
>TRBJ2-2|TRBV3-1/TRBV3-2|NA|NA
TGTGCCAGCAGCCCCCGGGACGCGTCGAGGGGGGAGCTGTTTTTT
CASSPRDASRGELFF
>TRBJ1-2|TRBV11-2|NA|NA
TGTGCCAGCAGCTCCCCACCTAACTATGGCTACACCTTC
CASSSPPNYGYTF
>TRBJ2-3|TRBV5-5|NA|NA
TGTGCCAGCAGCTTGGGGCAGAAGTTCACAGATACGCAGTATTTT
CASSLGQKFTDTQYF
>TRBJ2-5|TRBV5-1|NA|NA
TGCGCCAGCAGCTTCGGGGAGACCCAGTACTTC
CASSFGETQYF
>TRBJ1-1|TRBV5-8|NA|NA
TGTGCCAGCAGCTTCTTGGAGACTGAAGCTTTCTTT
CASSFLETEAFF
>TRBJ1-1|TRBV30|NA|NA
TGTGCCTGGAGTGTATCAGGGGTGAACACTGAAGCTTTCTTT
CAWSVSGVNTEAFF
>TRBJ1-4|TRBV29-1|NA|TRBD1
TGCAGCACGAAGGCAGGGGGAGACGGTGAAAAACTGTTTTTT
CSTKAGGDGEKLFF
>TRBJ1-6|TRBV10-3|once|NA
TGTGCCATCAGTGAAACACCCGATAATTCACCCCTCCACTTT
CAISETPDNSPLHF
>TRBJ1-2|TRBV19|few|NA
TGTGCCAGTAGTATAGGAGCGTATAACTATGGCTACACCTTC
CASSIGAYNYGYTF
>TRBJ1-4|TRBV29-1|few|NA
TGCAGCGTATCTCGGACCACAAAAGGGGAAAAACTGTTTTTT
CSVSRTTKGEKLFF
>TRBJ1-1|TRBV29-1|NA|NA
TGCAGCGTTGAATGTAGAAATGCGGCCACTGAAGCTTTCTTT
CSVECRNAATEAFF
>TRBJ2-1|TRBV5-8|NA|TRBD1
TGTGCCAGCAGCTCCCCCCGCAGACAGGGGACGAATGAGCAGTTCTTC
CASSSPRRQGTNEQFF
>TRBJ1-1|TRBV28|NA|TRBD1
TGTGCCAGCAGTTTATCAGGGACAGGGGTTGAAGCTTTCTTT
CASSLSGTGVEAFF
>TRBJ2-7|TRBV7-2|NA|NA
TGTGCCAGCAGCTTAGCGGGGGGTGTGGACGAGCAGTACTTC
CASSLAGGVDEQYF
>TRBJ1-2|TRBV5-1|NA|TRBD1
TGCGCCAGCAGCTTGGACAGGGGGCCCTATGGCTACACCTTC
CASSLDRGPYGYTF
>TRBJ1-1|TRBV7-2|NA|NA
TGTGCCAGCAGCTCCTTCAGGGAAGCTTTCTTT
CASSSFREAFF
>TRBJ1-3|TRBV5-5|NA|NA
TGTGCCAGCAGCTTGCAAGGAAACACCATATATTTT
CASSLQGNTIYF
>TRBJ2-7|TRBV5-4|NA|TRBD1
TGTGCCAGCAGCTTGGGTGGGACAGGGGGGCGCGAGCAGTACTTC
CASSLGGTGGREQYF
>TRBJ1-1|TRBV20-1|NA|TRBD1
TGCAGTGCTAGTTGGACAGGGCCCACTGAAGCTTTCTTT
CSASWTGPTEAFF
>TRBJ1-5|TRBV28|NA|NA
TGTGCCAGCAGGGCGCGCAGGGTGGGACAGCCCCAGCATTTT
CASRARRVGQPQHF
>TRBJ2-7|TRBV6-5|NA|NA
TGTGCCAGCACAAGCTCCTACGAGCAGTACTTC
CASTSSYEQYF
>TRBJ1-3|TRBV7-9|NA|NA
TGTGCCAGCAGCTTGAGCGCCTCTGGAAACACCATATATTTT
CASSLSASGNTIYF
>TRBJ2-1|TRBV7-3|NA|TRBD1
TGTGCCAGCAGCCATTCCCCGGGACAGGGTAATGAGCAGTTCTTC
CASSHSPGQGNEQFF
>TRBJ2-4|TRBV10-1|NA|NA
TGCGCCAGCAGTGAGGGGGGGGCCAAAAACATTCAGTACTTC
CASSEGGAKNIQYF
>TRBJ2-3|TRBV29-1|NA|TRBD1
TGCAGCGTCCACCGACAGGGGCCAAGCACAGATACGCAGTATTTT
CSVHRQGPSTDTQYF
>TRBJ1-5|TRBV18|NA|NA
TGTGCCAGCTCCCAAACAGGGATCGCTAGCAATCAGCCCCAGCATTTT
CASSQTGIASNQPQHF
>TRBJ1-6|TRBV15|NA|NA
TGTGCCACCAGCAGCTTTGAGCAGAGGAATTCACCCCTCCACTTT
CATSSFEQRNSPLHF
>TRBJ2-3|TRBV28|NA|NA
TGTGCCAGCAAGGAAAGGGTTGACACAGATACGCAGTATTTT
CASKERVDTDTQYF
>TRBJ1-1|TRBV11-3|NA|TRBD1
TGTGCCAGCAGTTTAGACAGGGTGCGGGTCCGGGCTTTCTTT
CASSLDRVRVRAFF
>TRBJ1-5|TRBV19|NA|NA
TGTGCCAGTACCCTAGGGTTTGGGCAGCCCCAGCATTTT
CASTLGFGQPQHF
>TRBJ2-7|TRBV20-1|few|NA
TGCAGTGCTAGTGTCCCAAACTACGAGCAGTACTTC
CSASVPNYEQYF
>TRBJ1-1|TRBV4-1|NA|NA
TGCGCCAGCAGCCTTCAAAAAATTGACACTGAAGCTTTCTTT
CASSLQKIDTEAFF
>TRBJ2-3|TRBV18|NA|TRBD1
TGTGCCAGCTCATACGGACAGGGGGACACAGATACGCAGTATTTT
CASSYGQGDTDTQYF
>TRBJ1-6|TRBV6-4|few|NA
TGTGCCAGCAGTCTCAGTGCAGATCGTTCACCCCTCCACTTT
CASSLSADRSPLHF
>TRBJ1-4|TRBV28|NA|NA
TGTGCCAGCACCTCCGAGGCCACTAATGAAAAACTGTTTTTT
CASTSEATNEKLFF
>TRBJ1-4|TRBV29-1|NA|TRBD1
TGCAGCGGGACCGGGACAGGGACTGAAAAACTGTTTTTT
CSGTGTGTEKLFF
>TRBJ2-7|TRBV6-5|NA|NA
TGTGCCAGCGGTAGGGGTTGGACGGGCTACGAGCAGTACTTC
CASGRGWTGYEQYF
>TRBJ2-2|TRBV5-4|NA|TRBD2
TGTGCCAGCAGCCTGGGCGGGGGGGCCGGCACCGGGGAGCTGTTTTTT
CASSLGGGAGTGELFF
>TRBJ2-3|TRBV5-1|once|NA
TGCGCCAGCAGCTCCTCAAGAGGTGGAGATACGCAGTATTTT
CASSSSRGGDTQYF
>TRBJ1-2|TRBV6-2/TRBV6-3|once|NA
TGTGCCAGCAGTTTTAGCCCCTCCAAGGACGATCTCTATGGCTACACCTTC
CASSFSPSKDDLYGYTF
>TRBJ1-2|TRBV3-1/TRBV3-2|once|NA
TGTGCCAGCAGCCCAGACCGGAGTTATGGCTACACCTTC
CASSPDRSYGYTF
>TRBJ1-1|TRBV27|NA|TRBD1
TGTGCCAGCAGTAGACAGGGTTCGTTCACTGAAGCTTTCTTT
CASSRQGSFTEAFF
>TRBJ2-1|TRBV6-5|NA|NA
TGTGCCAGCAGTCACGGAGTCAATGAGCAGTTCTTC
CASSHGVNEQFF
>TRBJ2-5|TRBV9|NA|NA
TGTGCCAGCAGCGGCCGGGACACAGAGACCCAGTACTTC
CASSGRDTETQYF
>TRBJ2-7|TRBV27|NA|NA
TGTGCCAGCTCTCCCCGAGGAACCTACGAGCAGTACTTC
CASSPRGTYEQYF
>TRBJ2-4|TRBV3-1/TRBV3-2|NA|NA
TGTGCCAGCAGCCAGTCAGACAGCCCTGGGAACATTCAGTACTTC
CASSQSDSPGNIQYF
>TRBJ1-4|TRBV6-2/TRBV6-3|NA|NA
TGTGCCAGCAGTTCGACAGGACACTATGAAAAACTGTTTTTT
CASSSTGHYEKLFF
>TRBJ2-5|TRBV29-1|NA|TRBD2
TGCAGCGGTAGCGGGGTCTATCAAGAGACCCAGTACTTC
CSGSGVYQETQYF
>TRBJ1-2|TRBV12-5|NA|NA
TGTGCTAGTGGCCCCCAAGCTAATAGCTATGGCTACACCTTC
CASGPQANSYGYTF
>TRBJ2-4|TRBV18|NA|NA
TGTGCCAGCTCAGCGACCGCGCGGTACGCCAAAAACATTCAGTACTTC
CASSATARYAKNIQYF
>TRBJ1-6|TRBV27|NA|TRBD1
TGTGCCAGCAGCGCCGACAGGGTGTATTCACCCCTCCACTTT
CASSADRVYSPLHF
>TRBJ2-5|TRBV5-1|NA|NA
TGCGCCAGCAGCTCCCGCGGTGGTGGCGAGACCCAGTACTTC
CASSSRGGGETQYF